This TCR beta chain was retrieved from a study of blood T cell repertoires in COVID-19. Whole-study context: The samples span acute and convalescent COVID-19 from the United States, Italy and Spain.

The CDR3 has 15 residues. J lost 9 bases, V lost 1 base, and 5 bases had no gene match. The germline V gene encodes CDR1 SGHNT and CDR2 YYREEE (reference sequence). Residents of over 20 US areas, aged about 18 to 100 years, made up the participants. Among Cohort 3 donors, those recovered had two negative PCRs, clearance, or symptom resolution. Original analysis: For nucleated cells, counts were estimated from reference gene primer amplification. Only in-frame clones appear in the TCRdb table, and some are missing; sequencing was by immunoSEQ multiplex PCR. The D gene and trimming were derived from the DNA, and the V and J assignments and clone size from that table. The sample shows over 150,000 clones, about 86% of them seen only once.

Sequenced material: PBMCs or T cells enriched from blood (not recorded which). The rearrangement uses TRBV5-4 and TRBJ2-1; 12 nucleotides agree with TRBD2. This receptor was taken from a man aged 45-65 years who had recovered from COVID-19. CDR3 amino acids: CASSLKLAGGLEQFF. CDR3 in DNA: TGTGCCAGCAGCTTGAAACTAGCGGGGGGACTTGAGCAGTTCTTC.